These 21 T cell receptor beta chains originate from one sample sequenced in a study of radiation and T cells in renal cell carcinoma (TCRdb year 2020). Reading the label with the study, this specimen's time point is: blood 2 weeks post-SBRT. The intended sense of this specimen's treatment or condition label: 15 Gy SBRT to primary tumor, nephrectomy 4 weeks later. Receptor amplification or capture employed the immunoSEQ multiplex PCR assay. The table was pulled from immuneACCESS by TCRdb, which kept in-frame rearrangements only. Such tables lose some clones; where checked, under half of the loss comes from unresolved V genes, and the rest has no known cause. For this sample there are under 150,000 clones; roughly 77% appear just once. Under 2.5% of the sample lies in the top ten. The sample consisted of blood, taken from a patient whose treatment included radiotherapy and nephrectomy. The receptors derive from an older woman with renal cell carcinoma.

This clone was observed a handful of times. The rearrangement links TRBV4-3 to TRBJ1-1; D gene unclear. Germline V lookup: CDR1 LGHNA, CDR2 YSLEER. Trimming shortened V by 0 bases and J by 2 bases, and 13 bases separated the two germline ends. This CDR3 contains 16 residues. The CDR3 sequence is CASSQDLIGVNTEAFF. The CDR3 coding sequence is TGCGCCAGCAGCCAAGATCTGATTGGAGTAAACACTGAAGCTTTCTTT.

The chain carries TRBV5-1 and TRBJ1-5, with D tentatively TRBD1 (5 bases). Trimming removed 0 bases at V and 4 bases at J, with 17 bases between. Germline values: CDR1 SGHRS, CDR2 YFSETQ. The CDR3 covers 17 residues. The CDR3 sequence: CASSLAIPGTDNQPQHF. CDR3 in DNA: TGCGCCAGCAGCTTGGCCATTCCGGGGACCGATAATCAGCCCCAGCATTTT. The full variable domain, with the rest looked up from reference TRBV5-1 and TRBJ1-5, is KAGVTQTPRYLIKTRGQQVTLSCSPISGHRSVSWYQQTPGQGLQFLFEYFSETQRNKGNFPGRFSGRQFSNSRSEMNVSTLELGDSALYLCASSLAIPGTDNQPQHFGDGTRLSIL.

J is TRBJ1-1 and V is TRBV7-3; tentatively, D is TRBD1 (6 bases). Germline V gives CDR1 SGHTA, CDR2 FQGTGA. Deletions cut 6 bases from V and 4 bases from J, with 18 bases between. The CDR3 covers 15 residues. CDR3 bases: TGTGCCAGCAGAGCGATACAGGGTCCGGGCACTGAAGCTTTCTTT. The encoded protein is CASRAIQGPGTEAFF. The full variable domain, with the rest looked up from reference TRBV7-3 and TRBJ1-1, is GAGVSQTPSNKVTEKGKYVELRCDPISGHTALYWYRQSLGQGPEFLIYFQGTGAADDSGLPNDRFFAVRPEGSVSTLKIQRTERGDSAVYLCASRAIQGPGTEAFFGQGTRLTVV.

The V gene is TRBV15, the J gene TRBJ1-5; D unclear. V lost 2 bases, J lost 4 bases, and 3 bases lay in between. CDR1 is LNHNV, CDR2 YYDKDF, per germline (reference sequence). The length of the CDR3 is 12 residues. Written as DNA, the CDR3 is TGTGCCACCAGCAGACCAAATCAGCCCCAGCATTTT. Amino acid sequence: CATSRPNQPQHF. Full variable domain (remainder filled in from reference TRBV15 and TRBJ1-5): DAMVIQNPRYQVTQFGKPVTLSCSQTLNHNVMYWYQQKSSQAPKLLFHYYDKDFNNEADTPDNFQSRRPNTSFCFLDIRSPGLGDTAMYLCATSRPNQPQHFGDGTRLSIL.

The J gene is TRBJ1-6, the V gene TRBV2, with TRBD1 as a possible D gene (5 bases). The germline V gene has CDR1 SNHLY and CDR2 FYNNEI. The CDR3 is 13 residues long. V lost 2 bases and J 11 bases, leaving 10 bases between the germline ends. The CDR3 protein is CASSERGPAPLHF. The CDR3 DNA sequence: TGTGCCAGCAGTGAAAGGGGCCCAGCACCCCTCCACTTT.

V usage is TRBV28 and J usage is TRBJ2-1, with TRBD1 matching 9 bases. V lost 4 bases to trimming and J lost 7 bases; unmatched junction nucleotides: 5. This CDR3 spans 14 amino acids. CDR1 and CDR2 (germline): MDHEN, SYDVKM. This chain's CDR3 is CASSWGQGWNEQFF. The CDR3 nucleotides are TGTGCCAGCAGTTGGGGACAGGGTTGGAATGAGCAGTTCTTC. Full variable domain (remainder filled in from reference TRBV28 and TRBJ2-1): DVKVTQSSRYLVKRTGEKVFLECVQDMDHENMFWYRQDPGLGLRLIYFSYDVKMKEKGDIPEGYSVSREKKERFSLILESASTNQTSMYLCASSWGQGWNEQFFGPGTRLTVL.

The V gene is TRBV29-1, the J gene TRBJ2-7; 7 nucleotides align to TRBD2. Germline V CDR1 and CDR2: SQVTM, ANQGSEA. Trimming took 6 bases from V and 5 from J; bases not matched to a gene: 4. The CDR3 runs 11 residues. The CDR3: CSVGEGHEQYF. CDR3 DNA sequence: TGCAGCGTAGGGGAGGGCCACGAGCAGTACTTC.

The chain recombines TRBV6-5 with TRBJ1-1; the D gene is possibly TRBD1 (5 bases). The CDR3 loop spans 13 amino acids. Germline loops: CDR1 MNHEY, CDR2 SVGAGI. The germline V and J ends were trimmed by 7 bases and 2 bases, with 11 bases remaining between them. The CDR3 DNA follows: TGTGCCAGCACCCGGGACCTTAACACTGAAGCTTTCTTT. This gives the protein CASTRDLNTEAFF.

The V gene is TRBV6-6, the J gene TRBJ2-7, with D perhaps matching TRBD2 (6 bases). Trimming pared 3 bases from V and 6 bases from J, leaving 15 bases between. This CDR3 has 14 residues. The germline V gene encodes CDR1 MNHNY and CDR2 SVGAGI (reference sequence). The CDR3 loop is CASSYTPGLVEQYF. CDR3 nucleotide sequence: TGTGCCAGCAGTTATACACCGGGACTCGTCGAGCAGTACTTC.

This clone was detected once. The chain has TRBV14 and TRBJ2-2; the match to TRBD2 covers 8 bases. The trim removed 4 bases at V and 5 bases at J, leaving 6 bases unmatched. CDR3 length: 15 amino acids. Germline V gene lookup returns CDR1 SGHDN and CDR2 FVKESK. CDR3 sequence reads: CASSLGTSRTGELFF. CDR3 nucleotides: TGTGCCAGCAGCCTCGGGACTAGTAGAACCGGGGAGCTGTTTTTT.

The chain uses TRBV6-5 and TRBJ2-3; TRBD1 matches 8 bases. The length of the CDR3 is 15 residues. Losses at the gene ends were 9 bases for V and 1 base for J; bases not matched to a gene: 9. CDR1 is MNHEY, CDR2 SVGAGI, per germline. CDR3 loop: CASRARGPGTDTQYF. DNA of the CDR3: TGTGCCAGTCGGGCCAGGGGGCCAGGCACAGATACGCAGTATTTT.

The chain employs TRBV19 and TRBJ1-2; D is possibly TRBD1 (5 bases). Trimming removed 7 bases from V and 1 base from J, with 19 bases in between. The CDR3 contains 16 residues. Germline CDR1 is LNHDA and CDR2 is SQIVND (reference sequence). The CDR3 sequence is CASKPLGAGFNYGYTF. For the CDR3, the DNA is TGTGCCAGTAAACCCTTAGGGGCAGGGTTTAACTATGGCTACACCTTC.

The J gene is TRBJ1-2, the V gene TRBV11-1; TRBD1 might be the D (6 bases). The germline CDR1 and CDR2 sequences are SGHAT and FQDESV (reference sequence). There are 13 residues in the CDR3. Trimming left V 3 bases short and J 10 bases short, with 15 bases between. CDR3 in DNA: TGTGCCAGCAGCTTGCAACAACAGGGCCCCTACACCTTC. Translation gives CASSLQQQGPYTF.

The chain combines TRBV5-8 with TRBJ1-4; 8 bases map to TRBD1. V was pared by 0 bases and J by 10 bases, with 8 bases of the junction left unmatched. There are 15 residues in the CDR3. Germline V gene lookup returns CDR1 SGHTS and CDR2 YDEGEE. The CDR3, as DNA: TGTGCCAGCAGCTTGGATCAGGGGGCGATTGTAAAACTGTTTTTT. Translated, it gives CASSLDQGAIVKLFF.

The chain employs TRBV4-3 and TRBJ2-7; 8 nucleotides line up with TRBD2. Germline-derived CDR1 and CDR2 are LGHNA and YSLEER. The CDR3 loop spans 15 amino acids. The junction had 3 bases not matched to a gene; V was cut back by 1 base and J by 1 base. The CDR3 sequence is CASSQVLAASYEQYF. CDR3 in DNA: TGCGCCAGCAGCCAAGTACTAGCGGCTTCCTACGAGCAGTACTTC.

This clone was observed a handful of times. V usage is TRBV25-1 and J usage is TRBJ2-2; either TRBD1 or TRBD2 may supply D (5 bases each). Germline CDR1 and CDR2: MGHDK and SYGVNS. The length of the CDR3 is 14 residues. The germline V and J ends were trimmed by 7 bases and 9 bases, with 18 bases remaining between them. CDR3 amino acids: CASTPGTQGRELFF. The CDR3 coding sequence is TGTGCCAGCACCCCCGGGACCCAGGGAAGGGAGCTGTTTTTT.

The chain is built from TRBV18 and TRBJ1-4; TRBD1 aligns across 8 bases. CDR1 and CDR2 (germline): KGHSH, LQKENI. The CDR3 consists of 18 residues. Germline trimming cut 2 bases from V and 0 bases from J; bases unmatched to any gene: 8. The CDR3 DNA reads as TGTGCCAGCTCACCAGAGGACAGGGCAAGCTCAACTAATGAAAAACTGTTTTTT. This sequence encodes CASSPEDRASSTNEKLFF.

V gene TRBV5-4 combines with J gene TRBJ1-2; 7 nucleotides align to TRBD1. This CDR3 region has 14 residues. The junction had 5 bases not matched to a gene; V was cut back by 2 bases and J by 4 bases. Looked up from germline, CDR1 is SGHNT and CDR2 is YYREEE (reference sequence). CDR3 protein: CASSFWGQTYGYTF. The CDR3 DNA reads as TGTGCCAGCAGCTTTTGGGGACAGACCTATGGCTACACCTTC.

This chain joins TRBV28 and TRBJ2-3; D tentatively reads TRBD1 or TRBD2 (7 bases each). Germline CDR1 reads MDHEN; CDR2 reads SYDVKM. The V end was cut by 2 bases, the J end by 7 bases, with 13 bases between. The CDR3 contains 14 residues. This chain's CDR3 is CASSLIQGGNTQYF. The CDR3 nucleotides are TGTGCCAGCAGTTTAATCCAGGGGGGGAATACGCAGTATTTT.

The chain joins TRBV11-2 to TRBJ2-7; a weak D match, TRBD2 (6 bases). The germline V gene encodes CDR1 SGHAT and CDR2 FQNNGV. This CDR3 is built from 14 residues. Trimming took 1 base from V and 0 from J, leaving 7 bases between them. The CDR3 loop is CASSLAGDSYEQYF. Written as DNA, the CDR3 is TGTGCCAGCAGCTTAGCGGGGGACTCCTACGAGCAGTACTTC.

The chain employs TRBV18 and TRBJ2-3; D gene unclear. The CDR3 totals 16 residues. V was trimmed by 4 bases and J by 1 base, leaving 15 bases between them. Germline CDR1 and CDR2: KGHSH and LQKENI. The CDR3 bases are TGTGCCAGCTCACGCACTTCCCCAGGCGGCACAGATACGCAGTATTTT. Translating gives CASSRTSPGGTDTQYF.